Listed here are 17 T cell receptor beta chains from one sample, sequenced in a study of identical twins (dated by TCRdb to the mid-2010s). Receptor amplification or capture employed 5' RACE. The run used an Illumina HiSeq 2000. TCRdb passed the public sequencing reads through fastp at Q25 and MiXCR, retaining productive beta sequences. Merged by CDR3 protein, the rows form single entries marked with the most common genes and DNA. In all, the sample holds about 690,000 distinct CDR3 sequences, and 6% to 6.5% of those were seen once. The top ten clonotypes cover 1.5% to 2% of the sample. Sequencing was carried out using naive T cells sorted from blood. Read against the paper, the sample's cell subset or site label means: cells isolated with a human naive T-cell isolation kit. These receptors all stem from a man younger than 35 in good health.

This clonotype was seen many times. The chain employs TRBV19 and TRBJ2-3; D may correspond to TRBD1 or TRBD2 (6 bases each). Germline CDR1 and CDR2: LNHDA and SQIVND (reference sequence). The CDR3 sequence is 13 residues long. Trimming stripped 6 bases from V and 4 bases from J, with 11 bases between. CDR3 amino acids: CASRIGGSDTQYF. The CDR3 DNA sequence: TGTGCCAGTAGGATCGGGGGCTCAGATACGCAGTATTTT.

The V gene is TRBV24-1, the J gene TRBJ2-1, with 7 positions matching TRBD1. V shed 6 bases and J 15 bases; nucleotides not matched to a gene: 7. Germline V CDR1 and CDR2: KGHDR, SFDVKD. This CDR3 spans 11 amino acids. The DNA for the CDR3 is TGTGCCACCAGTATCCGACAGGGAATGTTCTTC. As protein: CATSIRQGMFF.

This clonotype came up many times. V is TRBV20-1 and J is TRBJ2-1, with D tentatively TRBD1 (6 bases). CDR3 length: 12 amino acids. V was trimmed by 7 bases and J by 8 bases, leaving 15 bases between them. The germline V gene has CDR1 DFQATT and CDR2 SNEGSKA (reference sequence). The CDR3 region has the DNA TGCAGTGTCAGGTGGGGGCTTGATGAGCAGTTCTTC. It encodes CSVRWGLDEQFF.

The chain carries TRBV21-1 and TRBJ2-2; TRBD2 is taken as the D call from the table, unchecked against the DNA. TRBV21-1 is annotated as a pseudogene. This CDR3 region has 16 residues. The CDR3 DNA is TGTGCCAGCAGCACACCTTTAGCGGGAGGGACCGGGGAGCTGTTTTTT. It translates to CASSTPLAGGTGELFF.

This clonotype was seen more than once but under ten times. The chain combines TRBV9 with TRBJ2-3; no definite D call. CDR3 length: 15 amino acids. V lost 1 base and J lost 2, with 11 bases in between. Germline V gene lookup returns CDR1 SGDLS and CDR2 YYNGEE. The CDR3 DNA reads as TGTGCCAGCAGCGTAATGGGTTACCCCACAGATACGCAGTATTTT. Its protein is CASSVMGYPTDTQYF.

This clonotype was detected many times. The V call is TRBV6-1, the J call TRBJ1-2; 10 bases line up with TRBD1. V was pared by 7 bases and J by 5 bases, with 7 bases of the junction left unmatched. This CDR3 is 14 amino acids long. The germline CDR1 and CDR2 sequences are MNHNS and SASEGT. The CDR3 spells CASTRGQGFYGYTF. CDR3 nucleotide sequence: TGTGCCAGCACACGGGGACAGGGGTTTTATGGCTACACCTTC.

This clonotype was recorded at least ten times. This rearrangement joins TRBV29-1 to TRBJ2-1; the match to TRBD1 covers 7 bases. With 6 bases clipped from V and 12 bases from J, the junction kept 8 bases outside the gene matches. Germline lookup yields CDR1 SQVTM and CDR2 ANQGSEA. There are 11 residues in the CDR3. In DNA, the CDR3 is TGCAGCGTGTTCTTAGGGGGCAGGCAGTTCTTC. Its protein is CSVFLGGRQFF.

This clonotype was recorded many times. The V call is TRBV20-1, the J call TRBJ2-7, with D possibly called TRBD1 or TRBD2 (7 bases each). CDR3 size: 15 residues. CDR1 and CDR2 (germline): DFQATT, SNEGSKA (reference sequence). Trimming removed 5 bases at V and 4 bases at J, with 21 bases between. DNA for the CDR3: TGCAGTGCTGGTGGAAGGGAGGGGGCGGAGTACGAGCAGTACTTC. It encodes CSAGGREGAEYEQYF.

This clonotype came up a few times. V and J are TRBV28 and TRBJ2-7, with 8 bases that match TRBD1. This CDR3 is built from 15 residues. The V and J ends lost 4 bases and 2 bases, in that order; junction bases with no gene match: 7. Germline values: CDR1 MDHEN, CDR2 SYDVKM. CDR3 DNA: TGTGCCAGCAGTTCCAGAGACAGGGGAGCCTACGAGCAGTACTTC. Translated, it gives CASSSRDRGAYEQYF.

This clonotype was found many times. The chain has TRBV12-3 or TRBV12-4 and TRBJ2-7; D is unclear. V dropped 3 bases and J dropped 4 bases, with 10 bases sitting between them. The CDR3 loop spans 13 amino acids. The CDR3 DNA reads TGTGCCAGCAGTTTCGACGGTCGATACGAGCAGTACTTC. It encodes CASSFDGRYEQYF.

This clonotype has just a few counts. The chain links TRBV3-1 to TRBJ2-3; weak D call: TRBD2 (6 bases). This CDR3 contains 16 residues. Germline assignment: CDR1 LGHDT and CDR2 YNNKEL (reference sequence). Trimming pared 6 bases from V and 8 bases from J, leaving 24 bases between. CDR3 region: CASRELPGLPRGTQYF. CDR3 nucleotide sequence: TGTGCCAGCAGGGAACTACCGGGACTCCCTCGGGGTACGCAGTATTTT.

This clonotype was observed a handful of times. The chain employs TRBV5-1 and TRBJ2-1; 11 positions match TRBD2. This CDR3 comprises 20 residues. Germline V gene sequence: CDR1 SGHRS, CDR2 YFSETQ. The V segment lost 5 bases and the J segment 3 bases; nucleotides outside the gene matches: 19. The CDR3, as DNA: TGCGCCAGCAGAAGGACCGCACTAGCGGGAGAACTTAAAGGCTACAATGAGCAGTTCTTC. Translated: CASRRTALAGELKGYNEQFF. Using reference TRBV5-1 and TRBJ2-1 for the parts outside the CDR3, the full variable domain is KAGVTQTPRYLIKTRGQQVTLSCSPISGHRSVSWYQQTPGQGLQFLFEYFSETQRNKGNFPGRFSGRQFSNSRSEMNVSTLELGDSALYLCASRRTALAGELKGYNEQFFGPGTRLTVL.

This chain uses TRBV18 with TRBJ2-2; D is perhaps TRBD1 (6 bases). Germline V gene data show CDR1 as KGHSH and CDR2 as LQKENI. V gave up 10 bases and J gave up 5 bases, with 14 bases separating them. The CDR3 is made up of 13 amino acids. CDR3 coding DNA: TGTGCCACACGGACAGACCTTACCGGGGAGCTGTTTTTT. As protein: CATRTDLTGELFF.

This clonotype was picked up a small number of times. This sequence joins TRBV7-2 and TRBJ2-3; D uncertain. The CDR3 spans 15 residues. The V and J ends lost 5 bases and 0 bases respectively, with 12 bases between them. Germline-derived CDR1 and CDR2 are SGHTA and FQGNSA. The CDR3 reads CASSPRTISTDTQYF. The DNA of the CDR3 is TGTGCCAGCAGCCCCCGTACAATTAGCACAGATACGCAGTATTTT. The full variable domain, with the rest looked up from reference TRBV7-2 and TRBJ2-3, is GAGVSQSPSNKVTEKGKDVELRCDPISGHTALYWYRQSLGQGLEFLIYFQGNSAPDKSGLPSDRFSAERTGGSVSTLTIQRTQQEDSAVYLCASSPRTISTDTQYFGPGTRLTVL.

There are many counts of this clonotype. The rearrangement joins TRBV29-1 to TRBJ2-1; no clear D gene. V lost 5 bases and J 8 bases, leaving 13 bases between the germline ends. CDR1 SQVTM and CDR2 ANQGSEA come from the germline V gene. The CDR3 runs 12 residues. CDR3 sequence reads: CSVLTLTHEQFF. Written as DNA, the CDR3 is TGCAGCGTTCTCACTTTAACCCATGAGCAGTTCTTC.

This clonotype was seen repeatedly, ten times or more. The chain joins TRBV7-9 to TRBJ2-1; D unresolved. Trimming cost V 7 bases and J 9 bases, with 13 bases left between them. CDR1 is SEHNR and CDR2 is FQNEAQ in the germline V gene (reference sequence). The CDR3 extends over 12 amino acids. The DNA of the CDR3 is TGTGCCAGCACCAAAGGGAACACTGAGCAGTTCTTC. Translation gives CASTKGNTEQFF.

This clonotype occurred many times. This chain links TRBV5-1 with TRBJ2-7; no definite D call. The CDR3 consists of 10 residues. Trimming took off 0 bases at V and 6 bases at J, with 1 base between the two ends. CDR1 SGHRS and CDR2 YFSETQ come from the germline V gene. The CDR3 sequence: CASSLVEQYV. The CDR3 DNA is TGCGCCAGCAGCTTGGTCGAGCAGTACGTC.